A single T cell receptor beta chain is shown here with its context. Clones were read by immunoSEQ multiplex PCR, and TCRdb kept only the in-frame ones, dropping some. The sample shows 70,000 or so clones, around four fifths of them seen only once. This entry belongs to a study of OX40 agonist ivuxolimab in advanced cancers. Study-level background: The dose-escalation group included hepatocellular carcinoma, melanoma, renal cell carcinoma and head and neck cancer.

Samples of blood were obtained at baseline, on cycle 4 day 1, and on cycle 7 day 1. The junction had 10 bases not matched to a gene; V was cut back by 0 bases and J by 5 bases. The CDR3 length is 17 residues. The germline CDR1 and CDR2 sequences are SGHTS and YDEGEE. This chain links TRBV5-8 with TRBJ2-5; 10 bases fit TRBD1. The sequence came from an adult with an advanced solid tumor such as melanoma, head and neck, liver or kidney cancer. Source: CD4+ or CD8+ T cells sorted from blood, taken in a trial of the OX40 agonist ivuxolimab. Written as DNA, the CDR3 is TGTGCCAGCAGCTTGGAGAGAGGGACAGGGGTTGAGGAGACCCAGTACTTC. Encoded protein: CASSLERGTGVEETQYF.